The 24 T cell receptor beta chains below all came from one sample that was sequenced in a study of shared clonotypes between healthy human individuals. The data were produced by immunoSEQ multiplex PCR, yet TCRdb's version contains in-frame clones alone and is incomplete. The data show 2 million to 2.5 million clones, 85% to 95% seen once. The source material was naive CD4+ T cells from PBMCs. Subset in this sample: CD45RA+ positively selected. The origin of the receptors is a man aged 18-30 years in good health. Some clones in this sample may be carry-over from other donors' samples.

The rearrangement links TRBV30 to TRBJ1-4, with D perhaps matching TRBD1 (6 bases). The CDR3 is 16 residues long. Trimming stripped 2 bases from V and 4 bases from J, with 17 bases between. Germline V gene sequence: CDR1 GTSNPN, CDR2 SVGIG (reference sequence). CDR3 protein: CAWSTGWTSINEKLFF. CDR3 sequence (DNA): TGTGCCTGGAGTACAGGGTGGACTTCAATTAATGAAAAACTGTTTTTT.

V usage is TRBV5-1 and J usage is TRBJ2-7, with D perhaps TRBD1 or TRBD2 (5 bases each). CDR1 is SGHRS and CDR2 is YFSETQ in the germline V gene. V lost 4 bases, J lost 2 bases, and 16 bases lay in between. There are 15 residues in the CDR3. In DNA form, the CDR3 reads TGCGCCAGCAGCCCGCAGGGACCAACAACCTACGAGCAGTACTTC. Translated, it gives CASSPQGPTTYEQYF.

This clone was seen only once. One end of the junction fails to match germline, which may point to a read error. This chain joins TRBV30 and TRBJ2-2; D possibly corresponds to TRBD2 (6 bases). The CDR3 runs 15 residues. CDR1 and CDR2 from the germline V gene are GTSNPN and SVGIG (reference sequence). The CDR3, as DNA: TGTGCCTGGAGCGGGCCGGGAGATAGCACCGAGGAGCTGTTTTTT. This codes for CAWSGPGDSTEELFF. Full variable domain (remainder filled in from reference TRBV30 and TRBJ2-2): SQTIHQWPATLVQPVGSPLSLECTVEGTSNPNLYWYRQAAGRGLQLLFYSVGIGQISSEVPQNLSASRPQDRQFILSSKKLLLSDSGFYLCAWSGPGDSTEELFFGEGSRLTVL.

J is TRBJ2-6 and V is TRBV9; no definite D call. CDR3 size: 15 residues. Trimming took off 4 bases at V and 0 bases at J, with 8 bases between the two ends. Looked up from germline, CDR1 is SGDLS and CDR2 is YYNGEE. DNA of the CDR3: TGTGCCAGCAGCCCAAGGAGCTCTGGGGCCAACGTCCTGACTTTC. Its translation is CASSPRSSGANVLTF.

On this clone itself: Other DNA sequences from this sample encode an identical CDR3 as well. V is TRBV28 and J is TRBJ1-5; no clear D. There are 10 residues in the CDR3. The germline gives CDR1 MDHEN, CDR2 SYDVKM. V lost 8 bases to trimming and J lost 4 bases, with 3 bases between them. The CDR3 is CASGNQPQHF. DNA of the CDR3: TGTGCCAGCGGTAATCAGCCCCAGCATTTT.

CDR3 in amino acids: CASSLTMTSGAYEQYF. The CDR3 DNA is TGTGCCAGCAGCCTGACTATGACTAGCGGGGCCTACGAGCAGTACTTC. The gene calls are TRBV5-4 and TRBJ2-7; 11 bases are shared with TRBD2. V trimming: 4 bases; J trimming: 2 bases; junction bases outside the gene matches: 8. In germline, CDR1 is SGHNT, CDR2 YYREEE (reference sequence). The CDR3 sequence is 16 residues long.

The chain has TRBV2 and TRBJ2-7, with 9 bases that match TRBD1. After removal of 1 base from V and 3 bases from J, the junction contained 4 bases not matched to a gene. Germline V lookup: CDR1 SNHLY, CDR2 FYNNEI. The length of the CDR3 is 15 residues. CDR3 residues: CASSEGGQGIYEQYF. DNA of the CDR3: TGTGCCAGCAGTGAAGGGGGACAGGGAATCTACGAGCAGTACTTC.

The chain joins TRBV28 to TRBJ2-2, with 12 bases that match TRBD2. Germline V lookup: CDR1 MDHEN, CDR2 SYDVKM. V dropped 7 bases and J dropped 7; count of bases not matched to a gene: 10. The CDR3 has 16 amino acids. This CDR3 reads CASTPGLAGGVGELFF. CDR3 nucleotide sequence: TGTGCCAGCACCCCCGGCCTAGCGGGAGGGGTCGGGGAGCTGTTTTTT.

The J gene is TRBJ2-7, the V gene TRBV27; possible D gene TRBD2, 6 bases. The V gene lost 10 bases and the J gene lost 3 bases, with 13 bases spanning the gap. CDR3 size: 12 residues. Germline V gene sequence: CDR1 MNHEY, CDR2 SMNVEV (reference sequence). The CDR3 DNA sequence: TGTGCCACCCGGACTAACCGCTACGAGCAGTACTTC. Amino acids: CATRTNRYEQYF.

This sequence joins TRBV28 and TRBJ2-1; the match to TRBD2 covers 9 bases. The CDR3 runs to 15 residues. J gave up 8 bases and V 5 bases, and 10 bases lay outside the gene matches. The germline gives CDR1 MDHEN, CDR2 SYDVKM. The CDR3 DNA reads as TGTGCCAGCAGTATGACTAGCGGAGGAACTTATGAGCAGTTCTTC. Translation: CASSMTSGGTYEQFF.

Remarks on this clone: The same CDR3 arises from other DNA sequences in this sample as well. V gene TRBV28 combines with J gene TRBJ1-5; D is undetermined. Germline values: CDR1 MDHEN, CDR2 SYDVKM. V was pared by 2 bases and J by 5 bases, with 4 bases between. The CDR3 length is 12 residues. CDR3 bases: TGTGCCAGCAGTTTAATTGATCAGCCCCAGCATTTT. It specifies CASSLIDQPQHF.

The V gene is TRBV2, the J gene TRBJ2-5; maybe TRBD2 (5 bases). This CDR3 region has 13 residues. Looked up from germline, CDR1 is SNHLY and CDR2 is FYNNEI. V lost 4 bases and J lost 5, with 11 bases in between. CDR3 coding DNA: TGTGCCAGCAGTGCAGGACTTTGGGAGACCCAGTACTTC. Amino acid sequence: CASSAGLWETQYF.

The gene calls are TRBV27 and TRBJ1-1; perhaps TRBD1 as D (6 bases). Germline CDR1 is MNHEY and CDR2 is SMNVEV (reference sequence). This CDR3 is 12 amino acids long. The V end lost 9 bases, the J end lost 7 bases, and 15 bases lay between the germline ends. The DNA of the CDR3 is TGTGCCAGTCGTAGGGACATTGGTGAAGCTTTCTTT. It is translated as CASRRDIGEAFF.

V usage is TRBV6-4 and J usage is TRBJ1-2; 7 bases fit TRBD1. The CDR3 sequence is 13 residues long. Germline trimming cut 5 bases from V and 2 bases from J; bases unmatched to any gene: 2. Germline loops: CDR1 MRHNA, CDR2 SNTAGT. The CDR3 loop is CASSPGQNYGYTF. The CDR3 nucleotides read TGTGCCAGCAGTCCGGGACAGAACTATGGCTACACCTTC.

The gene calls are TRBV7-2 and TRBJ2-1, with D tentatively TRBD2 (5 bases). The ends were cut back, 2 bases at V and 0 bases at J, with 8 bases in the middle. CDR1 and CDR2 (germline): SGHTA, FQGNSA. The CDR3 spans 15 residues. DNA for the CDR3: TGTGCCAGCAGCTTATCTAGCATCTCCTACAATGAGCAGTTCTTC. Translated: CASSLSSISYNEQFF.

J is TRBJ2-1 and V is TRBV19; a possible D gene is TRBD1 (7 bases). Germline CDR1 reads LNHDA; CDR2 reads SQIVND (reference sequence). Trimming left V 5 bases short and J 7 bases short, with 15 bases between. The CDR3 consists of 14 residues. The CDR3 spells CASSFPGGRNEQFF. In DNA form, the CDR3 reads TGTGCCAGTAGTTTTCCAGGGGGGAGGAATGAGCAGTTCTTC. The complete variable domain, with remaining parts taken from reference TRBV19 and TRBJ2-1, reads DGGITQSPKYLFRKEGQNVTLSCEQNLNHDAMYWYRQDPGQGLRLIYYSQIVNDFQKGDIAEGYSVSREKKESFPLTVTSAQKNPTAFYLCASSFPGGRNEQFFGPGTRLTVL.

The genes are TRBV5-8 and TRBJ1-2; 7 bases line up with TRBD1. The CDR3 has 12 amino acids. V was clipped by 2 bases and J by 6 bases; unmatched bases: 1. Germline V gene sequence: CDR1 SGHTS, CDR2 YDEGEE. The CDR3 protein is CASSFTGDGYTF. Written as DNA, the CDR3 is TGTGCCAGCAGCTTCACAGGGGATGGCTACACCTTC.

Here the CDR3 DNA reads TGTGCCAGCAGTTACCCCCGGACAGGGGGAGATACGCAGTATTTT. As protein: CASSYPRTGGDTQYF. The chain couples TRBV6-6 to TRBJ2-3; TRBD1 aligns across 10 bases. The trim removed 2 bases at V and 5 bases at J, leaving 4 bases unmatched. Germline V CDR1 and CDR2: MNHNY, SVGAGI (reference sequence). CDR3 size: 15 residues.

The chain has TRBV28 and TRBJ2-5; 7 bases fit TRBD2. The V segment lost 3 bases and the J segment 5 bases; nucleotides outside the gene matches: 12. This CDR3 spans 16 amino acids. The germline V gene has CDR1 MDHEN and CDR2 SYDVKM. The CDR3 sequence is CASSFLGPSAGETQYF. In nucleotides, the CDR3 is TGTGCCAGCAGTTTCCTCGGACCTTCAGCGGGGGAGACCCAGTACTTC.

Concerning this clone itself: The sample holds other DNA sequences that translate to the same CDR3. CDR3 sequence reads: CASSLDGRAGTGELFF. CDR3 nucleotides: TGCGCCAGCAGCTTGGACGGGAGGGCCGGCACCGGGGAGCTGTTTTTT. V gene TRBV5-1 combines with J gene TRBJ2-2; 8 bases map to TRBD2. From germline, CDR1 is SGHRS and CDR2 YFSETQ. V dropped 0 bases and J dropped 4; count of bases not matched to a gene: 5. The CDR3 length is 16 residues.

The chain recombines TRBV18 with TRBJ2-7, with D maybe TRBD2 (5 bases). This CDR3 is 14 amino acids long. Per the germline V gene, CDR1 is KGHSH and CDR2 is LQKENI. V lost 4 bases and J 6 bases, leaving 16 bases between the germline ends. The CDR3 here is CASSREDGEGEQYF. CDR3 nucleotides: TGTGCCAGCTCACGAGAGGACGGCGAGGGCGAGCAGTACTTC.

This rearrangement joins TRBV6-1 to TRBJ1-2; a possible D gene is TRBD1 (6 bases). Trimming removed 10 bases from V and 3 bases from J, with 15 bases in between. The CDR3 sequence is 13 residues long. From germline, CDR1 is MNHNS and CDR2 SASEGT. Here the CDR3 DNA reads TGTGCCACAAAACTACAGGGTTACTATGGCTACACCTTC. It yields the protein CATKLQGYYGYTF.

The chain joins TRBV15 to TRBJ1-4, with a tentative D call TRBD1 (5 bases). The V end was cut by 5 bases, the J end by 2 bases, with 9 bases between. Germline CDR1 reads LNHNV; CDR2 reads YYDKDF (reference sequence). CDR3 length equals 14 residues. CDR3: CATSWGGTNEKLFF. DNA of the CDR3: TGTGCCACCAGCTGGGGGGGTACTAATGAAAAACTGTTTTTT.

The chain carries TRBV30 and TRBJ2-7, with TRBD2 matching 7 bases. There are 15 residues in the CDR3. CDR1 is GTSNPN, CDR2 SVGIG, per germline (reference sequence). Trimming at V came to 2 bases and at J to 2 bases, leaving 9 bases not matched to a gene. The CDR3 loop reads CAWSSGGRPTYEQYF. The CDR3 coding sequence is TGTGCCTGGAGTAGCGGCGGGAGACCCACCTACGAGCAGTACTTC. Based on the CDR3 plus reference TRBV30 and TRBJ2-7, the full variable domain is SQTIHQWPATLVQPVGSPLSLECTVEGTSNPNLYWYRQAAGRGLQLLFYSVGIGQISSEVPQNLSASRPQDRQFILSSKKLLLSDSGFYLCAWSSGGRPTYEQYFGPGTRLTVT.